Presented here are 20 T cell receptor beta chains from one specimen sequenced in a study of cytomegalovirus exposure and HLA in healthy donors. PCR used 60 Vbeta primers and 13 Jbeta primers. Data came from immunoSEQ multiplex PCR; TCRdb stores just in-frame clones and leaves some out. In the table there are 89,000 or so clones, less than 85% of which are singletons. Material for sequencing was PBMCs. These receptors were taken from a man in his 60s in good health and CMV-seronegative.

This chain connects TRBV7-6 to TRBJ2-7; possibly TRBD2 for D (6 bases). CDR1 SGHVS and CDR2 FNYEAQ come from the germline V gene. V lost 4 bases, J lost 7 bases, and 11 bases lay in between. This CDR3 is 12 amino acids long. The CDR3 DNA sequence: TGTGCCAGCAGCTCCCTGGGGAGGGAGCAGTACTTC. Translated: CASSSLGREQYF.

The rearrangement uses TRBV7-8 and TRBJ2-7; D is ambiguous. Trimming cost V 4 bases and J 6 bases, with 16 bases left between them. CDR1 is SGHVS, CDR2 FQNEAQ, per germline. This CDR3 is built from 14 residues. The CDR3 DNA is TGTGCCAGCAGCTCCCCTAGTGGTAGCCGCGAGCAGTACTTC. Translating it yields CASSSPSGSREQYF.

This clone has more than one count but fewer than ten. The chain has TRBV11-2 and TRBJ2-7, with D possibly TRBD2 on 6 matching bases. Germline V gene sequence: CDR1 SGHAT, CDR2 FQNNGV. The CDR3 spans 17 residues. V gave up 0 bases and J gave up 7 bases, with 22 bases separating them. CDR3 region: CASSLDGRGLTLREQYF. The CDR3 DNA reads TGTGCCAGCAGCTTAGATGGGCGGGGTCTCACCCTCAGGGAGCAGTACTTC.

The chain links TRBV15 to TRBJ1-6; no clear D gene. V lost 5 bases and J 7 bases, leaving 12 bases between the germline ends. Germline assignment: CDR1 LNHNV and CDR2 YYDKDF (reference sequence). The CDR3 is 14 residues long. CDR3 nucleotide sequence: TGTGCCACCAGCGCTATTCGAGGGAATTCACCCCTCCACTTT. It translates to CATSAIRGNSPLHF.

This clone was observed a handful of times. V and J are TRBV6-1 and TRBJ2-7; D gene unclear. Germline V gene data show CDR1 as MNHNS and CDR2 as SASEGT. V shed 5 bases and J shed 3 bases, with 14 bases lying between them. The CDR3 is made up of 14 amino acids. The CDR3 spells CASSSRHLGYEQYF. Written as DNA, the CDR3 is TGTGCCAGCAGTTCGCGACATCTGGGCTACGAGCAGTACTTC.

The rearrangement joins TRBV6-5 to TRBJ1-1, with 10 nucleotides matching TRBD1. The length of the CDR3 is 16 residues. CDR1 and CDR2 from the germline V gene are MNHEY and SVGAGI. V shed 2 bases and J 5 bases; nucleotides not matched to a gene: 8. The CDR3 nucleotides read TGTGCCAGCAGTTACCGACAGGGGGCGCGTCTAACTGAAGCTTTCTTT. Its translation: CASSYRQGARLTEAFF.

The chain employs TRBV2 and TRBJ1-4, with a tentative D call TRBD1 (5 bases). The CDR3 has 16 amino acids. Germline assignment: CDR1 SNHLY and CDR2 FYNNEI. V was trimmed by 8 bases and J by 0 bases, leaving 16 bases between them. The CDR3 nucleotides are TGTGCCAGCTTGGACGAGGGGACTTCAACTAATGAAAAACTGTTTTTT. As protein: CASLDEGTSTNEKLFF.

The chain is built from TRBV7-9 and TRBJ2-7, with 12 positions matching TRBD1. CDR3 length equals 15 residues. The germline CDR1 and CDR2 sequences are SEHNR and FQNEAQ (reference sequence). V dropped 5 bases and J dropped 5; count of bases not matched to a gene: 7. For the CDR3, the DNA is TGTGCCAGCAGCAGTTATGGGACAGGGGGCGACGAGCAGTACTTC. This sequence encodes CASSSYGTGGDEQYF.

The chain links TRBV6-1 to TRBJ1-5; D perhaps matches TRBD1 (6 bases). The CDR3 has 15 residues. The V end lost 6 bases, the J end lost 1 base, and 13 bases lay between the germline ends. Germline V lookup: CDR1 MNHNS, CDR2 SASEGT. CDR3 amino acids: CASRGRGESNQPQHF. CDR3 bases: TGTGCCAGCAGGGGGAGGGGGGAAAGCAATCAGCCCCAGCATTTT.

This clone was observed a handful of times. The CDR3 sequence is CASSVLEDTQYF. DNA for the CDR3: TGTGCCAGCAGTGTTCTAGAGGATACGCAGTATTTT. V usage is TRBV2 and J usage is TRBJ2-3; D not certain. The CDR3 has 12 residues. V was trimmed by 4 bases and J by 6 bases, leaving 8 bases between them. Looked up from germline, CDR1 is SNHLY and CDR2 is FYNNEI.

V is TRBV7-8 and J is TRBJ2-5; the D is unclear. Germline V gives CDR1 SGHVS, CDR2 FQNEAQ. The V end lost 5 bases, the J end lost 7 bases, and 14 bases lay between the germline ends. This CDR3 contains 13 residues. The CDR3 reads CASSPGSTGTQYF. CDR3 nucleotides: TGTGCCAGCAGCCCTGGGTCCACGGGGACCCAGTACTTC.

The sample holds a few counts of this clone. The V gene is TRBV6-5, the J gene TRBJ1-1; 9 bases agree with TRBD1. V dropped 5 bases and J dropped 10; count of bases not matched to a gene: 11. Germline V gene lookup returns CDR1 MNHEY and CDR2 SVGAGI. There are 14 residues in the CDR3. Here the CDR3 reads CASSEGTGILRAFF. For the CDR3, the DNA is TGTGCCAGCAGTGAAGGGACAGGGATTCTTAGAGCTTTCTTT.

In its sample, this clone was seen once. V gene TRBV30 combines with J gene TRBJ1-2, with a tentative D call TRBD1 (5 bases). Deletions cut 4 bases from V and 1 base from J, with 13 bases between. The CDR3 totals 14 residues. Looked up from germline, CDR1 is GTSNPN and CDR2 is SVGIG (reference sequence). The CDR3 reads CAWNGFRVNYGYTF. DNA of the CDR3: TGTGCCTGGAATGGATTCAGGGTTAACTATGGCTACACCTTC.

The rearrangement links TRBV9 to TRBJ1-2, with D tentatively TRBD1 (6 bases). The germline V gene encodes CDR1 SGDLS and CDR2 YYNGEE. The length of the CDR3 is 14 residues. Trimming took 3 bases from V and 0 from J, leaving 9 bases between them. The CDR3 region has the DNA TGTGCCAGCAGCGGGGACATCCCTAACTATGGCTACACCTTC. Translating it yields CASSGDIPNYGYTF. The whole variable domain, filled in from reference TRBV9 and TRBJ1-2, reads DSGVTQTPKHLITATGQRVTLRCSPRSGDLSVYWYQQSLDQGLQFLIQYYNGEERAKGNILERFSAQQFPDLHSELNLSSLELGDSALYFCASSGDIPNYGYTFGSGTRLTVV.

This clone was recorded once. CDR3 region: CASSSSGQETYEQYF. The CDR3 DNA reads TGTGCCAGCAGCTCAAGCGGACAGGAGACCTACGAGCAGTACTTC. V is TRBV9 and J is TRBJ2-7; 7 bases are a match to TRBD1. Per the germline V gene, CDR1 is SGDLS and CDR2 is YYNGEE. CDR3 length: 15 amino acids. V lost 4 bases and J lost 2; bases outside the gene matches: 9.

The rearrangement links TRBV7-2 to TRBJ2-7; unclear D gene. The CDR3 has 11 residues. Germline lookup yields CDR1 SGHTA and CDR2 FQGNSA. With 3 bases removed from V and 2 bases from J, the gap between germline ends came to 2 bases. The CDR3 is CASSFAYEQYF. CDR3 DNA sequence: TGTGCCAGCAGCTTCGCCTACGAGCAGTACTTC. Complete variable domain (other parts from reference TRBV7-2 and TRBJ2-7): GAGVSQSPSNKVTEKGKDVELRCDPISGHTALYWYRQSLGQGLEFLIYFQGNSAPDKSGLPSDRFSAERTGGSVSTLTIQRTQQEDSAVYLCASSFAYEQYFGPGTRLTVT.

The chain uses TRBV2 and TRBJ1-1; the match to TRBD1 covers 10 bases. V shed 6 bases and J 6 bases; nucleotides not matched to a gene: 10. This CDR3 spans 15 amino acids. Germline V gene data show CDR1 as SNHLY and CDR2 as FYNNEI. Here the CDR3 reads CASRDRTGGRAEAFF. CDR3 coding DNA: TGTGCCAGCAGGGATCGGACAGGGGGGAGGGCTGAAGCTTTCTTT. Based on the CDR3 plus reference TRBV2 and TRBJ1-1, the full variable domain is EPEVTQTPSHQVTQMGQEVILRCVPISNHLYFYWYRQILGQKVEFLVSFYNNEISEKSEIFDDQFSVERPDGSNFTLKIRSTKLEDSAMYFCASRDRTGGRAEAFFGQGTRLTVV.

V and J are TRBV5-5 and TRBJ2-3; TRBD2 aligns across 7 bases. Germline CDR1 is SGHKS and CDR2 is YYEKEE (reference sequence). Trimming removed 0 bases from V and 3 bases from J; junction bases left unmatched: 7. CDR3 length equals 16 residues. In nucleotides, the CDR3 is TGTGCCAGCAGCTTGGGGGGCGGGGGTGGTACAGATACGCAGTATTTT. Translation gives CASSLGGGGGTDTQYF.

This clone has a handful of counts. The rearrangement links TRBV6-5 to TRBJ1-1; D is unresolved. V lost 7 bases and J 1 base, leaving 10 bases between the germline ends. Germline V gene sequence: CDR1 MNHEY, CDR2 SVGAGI. The CDR3 has 13 residues. CDR3 DNA sequence: TGTGCCAGCACCCAAAGAGGGAACACTGAAGCTTTCTTT. This encodes CASTQRGNTEAFF.

This clone was found many times. The same CDR3 is also encoded by other DNA sequences in this sample. The chain carries TRBV5-6 and TRBJ1-2; D might be TRBD1 (5 bases). Germline CDR1 reads SGHDT; CDR2 reads YYEEEE. V dropped 0 bases and J dropped 8 bases, with 14 bases sitting between them. CDR3 length: 14 amino acids. The CDR3 nucleotides are TGTGCCAGCAGCTTGGTTCAGGGCGCGGTCGGCTACACCTTC. This codes for CASSLVQGAVGYTF.